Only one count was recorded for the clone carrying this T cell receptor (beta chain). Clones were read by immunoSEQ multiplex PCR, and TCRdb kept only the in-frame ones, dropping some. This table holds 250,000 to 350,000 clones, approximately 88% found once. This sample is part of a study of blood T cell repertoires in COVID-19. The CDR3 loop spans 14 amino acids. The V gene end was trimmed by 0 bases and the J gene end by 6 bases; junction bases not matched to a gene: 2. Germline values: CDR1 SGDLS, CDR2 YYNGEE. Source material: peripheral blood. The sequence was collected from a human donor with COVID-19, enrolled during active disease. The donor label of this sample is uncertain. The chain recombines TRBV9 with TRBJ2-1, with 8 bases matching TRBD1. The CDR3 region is CASSVGTGSNEQFF. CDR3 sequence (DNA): TGTGCCAGCAGCGTAGGGACAGGGTCCAATGAGCAGTTCTTC.